This entry is about one TCR beta chain. Its antigen is as yet unknown. The data originate from a study of cytomegalovirus exposure and HLA in healthy donors. The V end lost 0 bases, the J end lost 11 bases, and 10 bases lay between the germline ends. CDR3 length: 12 residues. The germline CDR1 and CDR2 sequences are SGHNT and YENEEA. The study, taken as a whole, reports: Links to common viral pathogens appeared, in a later analysis, for several of the most significant clusters. The authors listed around 150 TCR beta chains as cytomegalovirus-associated. An analysis was carried out at a later point. It showed that HLA-associated TCR beta chains were more clonally expanded than equally common non-associated chains.

Use of 60 Vbeta and 13 Jbeta primers characterized the PCR. Only in-frame clones appear in the TCRdb table, and some are missing; sequencing was by immunoSEQ multiplex PCR. Of 160,000 or so clones in the sample, around 82% were seen once. The chain has TRBV11-3 and TRBJ1-2; D remains unclear. The source is a man younger than 45 in good health and CMV-seronegative. Sequenced sample: PBMCs. Here the CDR3 DNA reads TGTGCCAGCAGCTTAGATCTCAGGAATTACACCTTC. It encodes CASSLDLRNYTF.